Listed below are T cell receptor beta chains from one sample, sequenced in a study of blood T cell repertoires in COVID-19. This table comes from immunoSEQ multiplex PCR, and its TCRdb copy is limited to in-frame clones, with some not included. Of 50,000 to 70,000 clones in the sample, 80% to 85% are singletons; the top ten hold roughly a tenth. Sample: peripheral blood. The receptors stem from a man older than 75 with COVID-19, enrolled during active disease. The CDR3 runs from the conserved cysteine through the conserved F or W. Fields, in order: J gene, clone size, CDR3 length, D gene, V gene, CDR3 DNA, CDR3 protein. A D gene is named only where the DNA matches it firmly. A row's size may be missing; if present it is once, few, many or a size class.

TRBJ1-2	.	12	.	TRBV13	TGCGCCTCAGCGGGAGGAAACTATGGCTACACCTTC	CASAGGNYGYTF
TRBJ1-3	few	16	.	TRBV5-1	TGCGCCAGCAGCTTGGTTCCGCTGAGCTCTGGAAACACCATATATTTT	CASSLVPLSSGNTIYF
TRBJ1-1	.	15	.	TRBV7-6	TGTGCCAGCAGCTTATGGGCAGAGAGTTCCACTGAAGCTTTCTTT	CASSLWAESSTEAFF
TRBJ1-2	once	15	TRBD1	TRBV5-5	TGTGCCAGCATCCCCGCGACAGGGTCTGCCTATGGCTACACCTTC	CASIPATGSAYGYTF
TRBJ1-1	.	14	TRBD1	TRBV7-2	TGTGCCAGCAGCTCCACAGGGGTGGACACTGAAGCTTTCTTT	CASSSTGVDTEAFF
TRBJ1-1	.	13	.	TRBV27	TGTGCCAGCAGCCGTTACTCCCTCACTGAAGCTTTCTTT	CASSRYSLTEAFF
TRBJ1-2	once	13	.	TRBV18	TGTGCCAGCACCGCGGGTGATGGATATGGCTACACCTTC	CASTAGDGYGYTF
TRBJ1-2	.	15	TRBD1	TRBV18	TGTGCCAGCTCACCTTCGGACAGGGACCCGCATGGCTACACCTTC	CASSPSDRDPHGYTF
TRBJ1-6	.	16	TRBD1	TRBV28	TGTGCCAGCAGCCGTGACAGGACAGGGTTAAGTTCACCCCTCCACTTT	CASSRDRTGLSSPLHF
TRBJ1-2	.	12	TRBD1	TRBV9	TGTGCCAGCAGCGTAGCAGGGGGCGGCTACACCTTC	CASSVAGGGYTF
TRBJ1-4	.	14	TRBD1	TRBV11-2	TGTGCCAGCAGCTTGGACAGGGGGAGTGAAAAACTGTTTTTT	CASSLDRGSEKLFF
TRBJ2-3	.	20	TRBD2	TRBV4-3	TGCGCCAGCAGCCAAGTTGAGCGACTAGCGGGACGTTACTTCACAGATACGCAGTATTTT	CASSQVERLAGRYFTDTQYF
TRBJ1-2	few	13	.	TRBV2	TGTGCCAGCAGTTTAGACAGGTCTAATGGCTACACCTTC	CASSLDRSNGYTF
TRBJ2-2	.	13	.	TRBV12-3/TRBV12-4	TGTGCCAGCAGCCGGAGGGACCCCGGGGAGCTGTTTTTT	CASSRRDPGELFF
TRBJ2-2	.	15	TRBD2	TRBV28	TGTGCCAGCAGGTCGGGGGGTACGAACACCGGGGAGCTGTTTTTT	CASRSGGTNTGELFF
TRBJ1-4	.	15	TRBD1	TRBV6-2/TRBV6-3	TGTGCCAGCAGTAATCCGGGACAGGGGAATGAAAAACTGTTTTTT	CASSNPGQGNEKLFF
TRBJ2-6	.	13	.	TRBV12-5	TGTGCTAGTGCTTCCTCTGGGGCCAACGTCCTGACTTTC	CASASSGANVLTF
TRBJ2-3	once	13	.	TRBV9	TGTGCCAGCAGCGAAACAGGGACAGATACGCAGTATTTT	CASSETGTDTQYF
TRBJ1-2	.	10	.	TRBV12-3/TRBV12-4	TGTGCCAGCAGTAAGGGGGGCTACACCTTC	CASSKGGYTF
TRBJ1-1	.	16	TRBD1	TRBV5-1	TGCGCCAGCAGCTTTTCACCGGGACAGGAGAACACTGAAGCTTTCTTT	CASSFSPGQENTEAFF
TRBJ2-1	.	16	.	TRBV3-1/TRBV3-2	TGTGCCAGCAGCCAAGTCCCTGCGTCCACCTACAATGAGCAGTTCTTC	CASSQVPASTYNEQFF
TRBJ1-4	.	15	.	TRBV4-2	TGTGCCAGCAGCCAAGATGTGACAGTTAATGAAAAACTGTTTTTT	CASSQDVTVNEKLFF
TRBJ2-1	.	17	TRBD1	TRBV14	TGTGCCAGCAGCCCACCGGACAGGGGAAACTCCTACAATGAGCAGTTCTTC	CASSPPDRGNSYNEQFF
TRBJ1-2	.	10	.	TRBV20-1	TGCAGTGCCGGGGGAAATGGCTACACCTTC	CSAGGNGYTF
TRBJ1-3	.	16	.	TRBV9	TGTGCCAGCAGCGTAGTGGGGCAGAGCTCTGGAAACACCATATATTTT	CASSVVGQSSGNTIYF
TRBJ1-2	.	12	TRBD1	TRBV6-2/TRBV6-3	TGTGCCAGCAGTTCGGGACAGCGGGGCTACACCTTC	CASSSGQRGYTF
TRBJ2-3	.	14	.	TRBV7-2	TGTGCCAGCAGCCCTACGCGGGGCACAGATACGCAGTATTTT	CASSPTRGTDTQYF
TRBJ2-5	.	13	.	TRBV29-1	TGCAGCGTTGAAAGGACAGACAAAGAGACCCAGTACTTC	CSVERTDKETQYF
TRBJ1-1	.	15	.	TRBV3-1/TRBV3-2	TGTGCCAGCAGCCAAGGATACCTAAGACTGCCTGAAGCTTTCTTT	CASSQGYLRLPEAFF
TRBJ1-4	.	15	.	TRBV19	TGTGCCAGTAGTCTCTCGGGAGCAACTAATGAAAAACTGTTTTTT	CASSLSGATNEKLFF
TRBJ1-6	once	14	.	TRBV5-6	TGTGCCAGCAGCTTGACGGGGGTGGCTTCACCCCTCCACTTT	CASSLTGVASPLHF
TRBJ2-7	.	13	TRBD1	TRBV2	TGTGCCAGCAGTCGGGACAGGGTATACGAGCAGTACTTC	CASSRDRVYEQYF
TRBJ1-6	.	14	.	TRBV27	TGTGCCAGCAGTGAGGACAGCTTTTATTCACCCCTCCACTTT	CASSEDSFYSPLHF
TRBJ2-3	.	16	.	TRBV4-3	TGCGCCAGCAGCCGCGGCCGAGATGCGATCACAGATACGCAGTATTTT	CASSRGRDAITDTQYF
TRBJ2-3	.	13	.	TRBV27	TGTGCCAGCATCGGTGGAGGGCCAGATACGCAGTATTTT	CASIGGGPDTQYF
TRBJ2-1	.	13	TRBD2	TRBV15	TGTGCCACCGGGACTATAACCCTCGGGGAGCAGTTCTTC	CATGTITLGEQFF
TRBJ2-3	.	16	TRBD2	TRBV19	TGTGCCAGTAGTACCCTCGGGACTAGCGGCACAGATACGCAGTATTTT	CASSTLGTSGTDTQYF
TRBJ1-1	many	16	TRBD1	TRBV28	TGTGCCAGCAGTCTCCTACCGGGACAGGGTGACACTGAAGCTTTCTTT	CASSLLPGQGDTEAFF
TRBJ1-2	.	12	.	TRBV29-1	TGCAGCGTTGACCAGGGAACCTATGGCTACACCTTC	CSVDQGTYGYTF
TRBJ1-2	.	14	.	TRBV5-4	TGTGCCAGCAGCTTGGCACAGGGCGGCTATGGCTACACCTTC	CASSLAQGGYGYTF
TRBJ1-1	.	15	.	TRBV5-1	TGCGCCAGCAGCTCCTCTGCGGGAGGGAGCACTGAAGCTTTCTTT	CASSSSAGGSTEAFF
TRBJ2-1	.	16	.	TRBV7-8	TGTGCCAGCAGCCGAAGCGGGCCCAGCTCCTACAATGAGCAGTTCTTC	CASSRSGPSSYNEQFF
TRBJ2-1	.	15	TRBD2	TRBV6-6	TGTGCCAGCAGTTACGGCGGGAGGGCCAACAATGAGCAGTTCTTC	CASSYGGRANNEQFF
TRBJ1-6	many	13	.	TRBV10-3	TGTGCCATCAGTCCCGCGGTAGAGGACTCTCTCCACTTT	CAISPAVEDSLHF
TRBJ2-2	.	16	TRBD2	TRBV10-3	TGTGCCATCAAGACTAGCGGGAGGGCGAACACCGGGGAGCTGTTTTTT	CAIKTSGRANTGELFF